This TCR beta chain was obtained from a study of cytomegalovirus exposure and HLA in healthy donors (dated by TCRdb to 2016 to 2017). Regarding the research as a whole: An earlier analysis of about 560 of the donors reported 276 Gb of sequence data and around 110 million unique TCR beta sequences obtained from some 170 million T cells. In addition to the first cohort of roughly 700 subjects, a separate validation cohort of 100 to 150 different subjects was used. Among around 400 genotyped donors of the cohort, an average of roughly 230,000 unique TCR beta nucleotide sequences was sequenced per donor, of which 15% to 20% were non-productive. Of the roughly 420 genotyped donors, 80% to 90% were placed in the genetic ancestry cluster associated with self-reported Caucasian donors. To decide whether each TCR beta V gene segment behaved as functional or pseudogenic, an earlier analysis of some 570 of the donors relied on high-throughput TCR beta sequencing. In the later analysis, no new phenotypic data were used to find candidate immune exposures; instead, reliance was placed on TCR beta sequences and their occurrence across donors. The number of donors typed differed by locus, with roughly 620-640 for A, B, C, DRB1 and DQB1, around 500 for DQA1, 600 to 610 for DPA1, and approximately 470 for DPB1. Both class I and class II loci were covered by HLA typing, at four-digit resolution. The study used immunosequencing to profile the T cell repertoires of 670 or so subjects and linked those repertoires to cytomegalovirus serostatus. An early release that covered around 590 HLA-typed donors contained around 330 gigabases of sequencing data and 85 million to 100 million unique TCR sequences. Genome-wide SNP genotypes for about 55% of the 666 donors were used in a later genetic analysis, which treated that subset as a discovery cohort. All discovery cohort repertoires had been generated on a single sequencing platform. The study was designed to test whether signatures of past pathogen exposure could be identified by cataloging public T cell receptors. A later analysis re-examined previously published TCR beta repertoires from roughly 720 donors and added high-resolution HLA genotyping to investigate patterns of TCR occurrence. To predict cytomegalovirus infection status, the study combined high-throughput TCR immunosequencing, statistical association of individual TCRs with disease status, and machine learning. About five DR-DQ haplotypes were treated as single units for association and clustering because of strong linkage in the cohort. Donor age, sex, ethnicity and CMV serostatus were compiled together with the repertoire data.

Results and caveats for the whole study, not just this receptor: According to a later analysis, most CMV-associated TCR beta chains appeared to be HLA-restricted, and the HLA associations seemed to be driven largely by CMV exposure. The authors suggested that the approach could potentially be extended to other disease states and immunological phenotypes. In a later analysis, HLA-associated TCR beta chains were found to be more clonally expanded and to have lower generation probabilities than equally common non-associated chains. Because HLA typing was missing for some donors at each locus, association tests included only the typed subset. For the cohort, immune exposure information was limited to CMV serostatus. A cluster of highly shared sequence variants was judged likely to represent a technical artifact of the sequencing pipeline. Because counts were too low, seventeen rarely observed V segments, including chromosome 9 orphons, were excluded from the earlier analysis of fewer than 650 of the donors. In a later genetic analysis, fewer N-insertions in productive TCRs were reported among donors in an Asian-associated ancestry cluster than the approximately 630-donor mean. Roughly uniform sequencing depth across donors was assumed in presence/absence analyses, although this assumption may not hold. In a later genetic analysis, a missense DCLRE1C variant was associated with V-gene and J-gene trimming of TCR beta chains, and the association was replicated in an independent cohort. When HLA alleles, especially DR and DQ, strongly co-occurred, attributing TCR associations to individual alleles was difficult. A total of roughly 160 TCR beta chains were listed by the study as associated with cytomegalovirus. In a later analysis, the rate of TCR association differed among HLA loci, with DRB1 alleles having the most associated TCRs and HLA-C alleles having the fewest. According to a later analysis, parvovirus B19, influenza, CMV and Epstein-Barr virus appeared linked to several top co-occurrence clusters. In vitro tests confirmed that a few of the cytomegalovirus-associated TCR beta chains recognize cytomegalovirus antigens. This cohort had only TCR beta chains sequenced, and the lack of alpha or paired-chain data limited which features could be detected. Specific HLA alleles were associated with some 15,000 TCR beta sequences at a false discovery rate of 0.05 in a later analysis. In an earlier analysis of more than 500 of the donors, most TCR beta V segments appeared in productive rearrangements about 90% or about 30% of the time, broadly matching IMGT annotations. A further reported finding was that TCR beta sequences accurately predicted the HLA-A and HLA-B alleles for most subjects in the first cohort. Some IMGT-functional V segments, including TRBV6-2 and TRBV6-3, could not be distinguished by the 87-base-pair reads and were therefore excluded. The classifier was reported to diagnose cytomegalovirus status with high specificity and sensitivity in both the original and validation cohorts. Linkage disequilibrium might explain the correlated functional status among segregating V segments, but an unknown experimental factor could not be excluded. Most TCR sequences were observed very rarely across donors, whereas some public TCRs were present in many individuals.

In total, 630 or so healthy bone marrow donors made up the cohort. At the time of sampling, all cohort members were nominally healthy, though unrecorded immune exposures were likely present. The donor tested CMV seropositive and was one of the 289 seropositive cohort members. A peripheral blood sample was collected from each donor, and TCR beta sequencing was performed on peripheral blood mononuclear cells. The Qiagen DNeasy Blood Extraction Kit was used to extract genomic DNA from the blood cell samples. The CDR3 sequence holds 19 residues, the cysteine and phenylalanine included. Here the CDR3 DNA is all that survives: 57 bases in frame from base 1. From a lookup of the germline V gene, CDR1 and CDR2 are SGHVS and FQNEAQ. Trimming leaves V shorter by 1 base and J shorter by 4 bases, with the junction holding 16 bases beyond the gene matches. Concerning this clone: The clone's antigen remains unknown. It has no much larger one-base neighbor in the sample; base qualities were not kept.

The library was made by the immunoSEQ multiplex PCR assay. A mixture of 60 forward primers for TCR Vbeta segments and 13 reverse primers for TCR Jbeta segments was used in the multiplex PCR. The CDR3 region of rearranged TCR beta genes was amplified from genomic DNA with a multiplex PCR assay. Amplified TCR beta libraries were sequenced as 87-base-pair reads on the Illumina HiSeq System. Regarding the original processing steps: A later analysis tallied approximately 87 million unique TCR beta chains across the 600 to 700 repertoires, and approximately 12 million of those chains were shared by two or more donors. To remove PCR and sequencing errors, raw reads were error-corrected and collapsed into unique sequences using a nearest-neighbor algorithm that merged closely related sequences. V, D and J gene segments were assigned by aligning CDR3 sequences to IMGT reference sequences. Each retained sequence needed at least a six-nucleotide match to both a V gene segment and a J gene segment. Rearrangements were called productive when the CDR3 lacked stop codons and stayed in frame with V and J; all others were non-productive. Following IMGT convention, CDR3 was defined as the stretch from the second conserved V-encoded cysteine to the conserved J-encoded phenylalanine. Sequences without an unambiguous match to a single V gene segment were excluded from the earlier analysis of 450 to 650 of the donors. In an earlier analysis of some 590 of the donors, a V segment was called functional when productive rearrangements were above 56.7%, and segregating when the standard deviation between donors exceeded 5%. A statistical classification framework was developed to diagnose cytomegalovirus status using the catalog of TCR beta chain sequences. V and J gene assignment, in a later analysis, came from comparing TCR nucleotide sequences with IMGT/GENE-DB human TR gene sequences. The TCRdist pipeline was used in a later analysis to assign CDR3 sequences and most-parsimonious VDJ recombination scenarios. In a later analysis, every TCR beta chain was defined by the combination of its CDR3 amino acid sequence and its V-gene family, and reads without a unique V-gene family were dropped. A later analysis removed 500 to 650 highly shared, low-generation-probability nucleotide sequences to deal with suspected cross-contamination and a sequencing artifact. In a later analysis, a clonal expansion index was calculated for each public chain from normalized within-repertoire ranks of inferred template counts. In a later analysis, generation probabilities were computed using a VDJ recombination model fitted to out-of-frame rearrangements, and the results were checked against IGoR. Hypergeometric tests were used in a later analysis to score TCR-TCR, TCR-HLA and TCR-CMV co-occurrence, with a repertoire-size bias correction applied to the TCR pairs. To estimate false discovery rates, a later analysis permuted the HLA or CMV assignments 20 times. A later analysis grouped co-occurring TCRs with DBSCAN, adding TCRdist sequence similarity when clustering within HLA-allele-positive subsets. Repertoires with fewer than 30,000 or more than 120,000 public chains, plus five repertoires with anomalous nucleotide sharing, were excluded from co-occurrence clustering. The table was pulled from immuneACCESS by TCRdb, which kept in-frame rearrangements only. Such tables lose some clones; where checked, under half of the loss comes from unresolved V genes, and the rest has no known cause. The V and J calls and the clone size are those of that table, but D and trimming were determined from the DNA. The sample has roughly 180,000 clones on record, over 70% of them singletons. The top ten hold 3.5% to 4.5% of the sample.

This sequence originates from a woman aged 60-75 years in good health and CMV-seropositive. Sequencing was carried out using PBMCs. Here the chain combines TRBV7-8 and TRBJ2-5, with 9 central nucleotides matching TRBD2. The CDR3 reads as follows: CASSLERSSGKRGRETQYF. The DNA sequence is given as TGTGCCAGCAGCTTAGAAAGGTCTAGCGGGAAGAGAGGGCGAGAGACCCAGTACTTC.